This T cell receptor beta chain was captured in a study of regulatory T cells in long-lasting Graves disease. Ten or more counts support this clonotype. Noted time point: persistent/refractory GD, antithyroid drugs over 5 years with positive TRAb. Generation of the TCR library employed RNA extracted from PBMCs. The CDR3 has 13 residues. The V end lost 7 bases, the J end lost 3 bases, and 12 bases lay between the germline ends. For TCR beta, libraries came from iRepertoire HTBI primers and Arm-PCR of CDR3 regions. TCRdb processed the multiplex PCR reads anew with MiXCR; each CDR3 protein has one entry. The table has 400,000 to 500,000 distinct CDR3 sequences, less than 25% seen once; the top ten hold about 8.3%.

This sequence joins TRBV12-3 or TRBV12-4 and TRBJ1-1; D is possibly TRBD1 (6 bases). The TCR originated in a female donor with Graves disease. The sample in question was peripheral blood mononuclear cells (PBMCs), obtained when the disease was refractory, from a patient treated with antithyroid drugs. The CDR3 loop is CASIRRGHTEAFF. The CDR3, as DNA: TGTGCCAGCATACGGCGGGGGCACACTGAAGCTTTCTTT.